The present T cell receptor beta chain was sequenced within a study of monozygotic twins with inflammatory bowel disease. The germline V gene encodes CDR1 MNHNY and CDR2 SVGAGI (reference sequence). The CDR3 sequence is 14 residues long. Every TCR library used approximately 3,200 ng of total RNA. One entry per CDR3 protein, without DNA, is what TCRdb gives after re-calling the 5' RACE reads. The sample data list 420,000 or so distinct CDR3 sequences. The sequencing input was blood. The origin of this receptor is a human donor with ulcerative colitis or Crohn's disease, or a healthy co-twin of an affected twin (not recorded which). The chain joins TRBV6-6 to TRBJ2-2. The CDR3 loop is CASKNTRNTGELFF.